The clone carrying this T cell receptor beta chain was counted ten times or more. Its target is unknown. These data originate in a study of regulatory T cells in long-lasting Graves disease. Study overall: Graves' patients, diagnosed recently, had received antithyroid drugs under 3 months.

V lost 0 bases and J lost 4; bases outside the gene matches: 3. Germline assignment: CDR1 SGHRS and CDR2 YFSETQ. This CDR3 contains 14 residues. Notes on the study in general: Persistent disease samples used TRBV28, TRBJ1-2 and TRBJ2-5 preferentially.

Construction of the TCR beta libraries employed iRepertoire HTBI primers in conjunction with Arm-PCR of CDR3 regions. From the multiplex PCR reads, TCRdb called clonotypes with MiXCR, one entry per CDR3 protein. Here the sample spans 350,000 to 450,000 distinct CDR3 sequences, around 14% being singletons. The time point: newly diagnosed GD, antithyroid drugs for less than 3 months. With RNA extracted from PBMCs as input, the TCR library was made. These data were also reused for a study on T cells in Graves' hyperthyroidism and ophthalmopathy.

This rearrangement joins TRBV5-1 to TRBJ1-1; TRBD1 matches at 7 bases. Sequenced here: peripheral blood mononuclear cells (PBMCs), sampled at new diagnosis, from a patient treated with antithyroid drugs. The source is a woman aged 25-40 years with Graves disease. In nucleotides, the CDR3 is TGCGCCAGCAGCTTGGGGACAGGACGCACTGAAGCTTTCTTT. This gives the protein CASSLGTGRTEAFF.